This T cell receptor beta chain was identified in a study of T cells in Graves' hyperthyroidism and ophthalmopathy. Study overall: Before treatment of any kind, peripheral blood was taken at initial diagnosis.

Amplification yielded TCR beta CDR3 regions, with RNA transcripts as the source. First-round RT-PCR of the TCR CDR3 relied on the HTBI primer set. In TCRdb, the multiplex PCR reads were re-called with MiXCR into one record per CDR3 protein. The data show nearly 600,000 distinct CDR3 sequences, 14% seen once. Study results and caveats: Blood held most thyroid clonotypes expanded above 0.001 frequency.

The CDR3 is 16 residues long. Germline lookup yields CDR1 SGHRS and CDR2 YFSETQ. Trimming shortened V by 0 bases and J by 8 bases, and 15 bases separated the two germline ends. The PBMCs had their origin in 10 ml of fresh peripheral blood. The sample holds many counts of this clonotype. Its antigen is undetermined. The receptor's source is a woman aged 18 to 35 with Graves' ophthalmopathy. The J gene is TRBJ1-6, the V gene TRBV5-1; D gene unclear. The source material was blood. The CDR3 reads CASSLDFEGPDSPLHF. The CDR3 DNA reads TGCGCCAGCAGCTTGGATTTCGAGGGTCCGGATTCACCCCTCCACTTT.